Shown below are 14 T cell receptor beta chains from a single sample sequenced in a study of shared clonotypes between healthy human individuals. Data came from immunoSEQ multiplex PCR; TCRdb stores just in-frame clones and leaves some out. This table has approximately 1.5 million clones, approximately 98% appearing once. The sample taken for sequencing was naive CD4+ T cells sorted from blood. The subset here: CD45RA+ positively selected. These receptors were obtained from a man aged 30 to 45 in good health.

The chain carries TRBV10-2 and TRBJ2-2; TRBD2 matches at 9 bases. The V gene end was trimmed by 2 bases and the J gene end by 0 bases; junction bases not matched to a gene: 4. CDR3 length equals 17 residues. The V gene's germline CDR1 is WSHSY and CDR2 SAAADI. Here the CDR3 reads CASSEPGLAANTGELFF. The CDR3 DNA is TGCGCCAGCAGTGAGCCGGGACTAGCAGCGAACACCGGGGAGCTGTTTTTT.

The CDR3, as DNA: TGTGCCAGCTCCTTAGCGACAGGGGGGGATCAGCCCCAGCATTTT. It yields the protein CASSLATGGDQPQHF. The genes are TRBV18 and TRBJ1-5; 9 positions agree with TRBD1. V shed 6 bases, J shed 5 bases, and the junction held 8 bases outside the gene matches. Per germline, CDR1 KGHSH and CDR2 LQKENI. The CDR3 is made up of 15 amino acids.

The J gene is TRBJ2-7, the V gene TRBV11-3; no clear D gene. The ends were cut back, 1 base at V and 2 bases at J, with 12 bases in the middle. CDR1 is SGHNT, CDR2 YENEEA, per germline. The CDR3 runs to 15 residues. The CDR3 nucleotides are TGTGCCAGCAGCTTAGCACGTTTCGGTCCCTACGAGCAGTACTTC. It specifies CASSLARFGPYEQYF.

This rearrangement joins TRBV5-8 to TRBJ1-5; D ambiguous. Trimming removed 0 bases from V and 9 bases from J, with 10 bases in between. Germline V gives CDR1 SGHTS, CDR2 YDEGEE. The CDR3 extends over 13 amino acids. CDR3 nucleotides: TGTGCCAGCAGCTTGGATAGTTGGAGGCCCCAGCATTTT. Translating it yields CASSLDSWRPQHF.

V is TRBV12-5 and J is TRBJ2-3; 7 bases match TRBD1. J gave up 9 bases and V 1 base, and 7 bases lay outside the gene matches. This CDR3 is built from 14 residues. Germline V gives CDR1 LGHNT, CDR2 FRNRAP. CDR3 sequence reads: CASGLATGYSTQYF. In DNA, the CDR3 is TGTGCTAGTGGTTTGGCGACAGGGTATTCAACGCAGTATTTT.

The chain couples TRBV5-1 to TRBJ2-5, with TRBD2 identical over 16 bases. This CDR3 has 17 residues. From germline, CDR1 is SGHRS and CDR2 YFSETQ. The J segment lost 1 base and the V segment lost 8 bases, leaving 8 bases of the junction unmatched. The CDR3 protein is CASIGTSGRAGQETQYF. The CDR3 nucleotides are TGCGCCAGTATTGGGACTAGCGGGAGGGCCGGCCAAGAGACCCAGTACTTC. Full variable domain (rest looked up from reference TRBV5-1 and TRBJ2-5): KAGVTQTPRYLIKTRGQQVTLSCSPISGHRSVSWYQQTPGQGLQFLFEYFSETQRNKGNFPGRFSGRQFSNSRSEMNVSTLELGDSALYLCASIGTSGRAGQETQYFGPGTRLLVL.

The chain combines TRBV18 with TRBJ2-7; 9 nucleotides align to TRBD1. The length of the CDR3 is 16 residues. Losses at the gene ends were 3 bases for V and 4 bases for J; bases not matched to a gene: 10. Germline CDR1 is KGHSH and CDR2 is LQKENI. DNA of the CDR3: TGTGCCAGCTCACCCCTCCCGGGACAGGGTTTTTACGAGCAGTACTTC. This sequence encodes CASSPLPGQGFYEQYF.

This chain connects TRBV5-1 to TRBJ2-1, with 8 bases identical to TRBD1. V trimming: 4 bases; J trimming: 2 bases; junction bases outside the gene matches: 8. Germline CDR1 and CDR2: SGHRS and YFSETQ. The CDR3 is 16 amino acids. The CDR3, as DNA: TGCGCCAGCAGCCCAACGGGACAGGCACCCTACAATGAGCAGTTCTTC. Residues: CASSPTGQAPYNEQFF.

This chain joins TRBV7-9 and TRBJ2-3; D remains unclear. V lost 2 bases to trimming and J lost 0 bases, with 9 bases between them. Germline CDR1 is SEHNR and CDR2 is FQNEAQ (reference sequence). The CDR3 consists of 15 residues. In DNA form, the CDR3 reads TGTGCCAGCAGCTTATGGATGTCGAGCACAGATACGCAGTATTTT. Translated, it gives CASSLWMSSTDTQYF. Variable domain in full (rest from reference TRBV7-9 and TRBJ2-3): DTGVSQNPRHKITKRGQNVTFRCDPISEHNRLYWYRQTLGQGPEFLTYFQNEAQLEKSRLLSDRFSAERPKGSFSTLEIQRTEQGDSAMYLCASSLWMSSTDTQYFGPGTRLTVL.

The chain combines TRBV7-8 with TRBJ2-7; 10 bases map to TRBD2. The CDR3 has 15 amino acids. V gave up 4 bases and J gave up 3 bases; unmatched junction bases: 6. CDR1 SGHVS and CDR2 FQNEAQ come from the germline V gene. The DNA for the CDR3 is TGTGCCAGCAGCTCCCAAGCGGGAGGGTTCTACGAGCAGTACTTC. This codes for CASSSQAGGFYEQYF. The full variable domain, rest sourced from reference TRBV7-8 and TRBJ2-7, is GAGVSQSPRYKVAKRGQDVALRCDPISGHVSLFWYQQALGQGPEFLTYFQNEAQLDKSGLPSDRFFAERPEGSVSTLKIQRTQQEDSAVYLCASSSQAGGFYEQYFGPGTRLTVT.

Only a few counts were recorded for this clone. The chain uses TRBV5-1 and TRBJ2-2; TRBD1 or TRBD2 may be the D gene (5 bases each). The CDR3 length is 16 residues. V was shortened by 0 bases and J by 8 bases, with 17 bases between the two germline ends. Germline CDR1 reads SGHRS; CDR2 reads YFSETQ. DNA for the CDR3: TGCGCCAGCAGCTTGGACGGGACGAGGGGTTCTGGGGAGCTGTTTTTT. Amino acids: CASSLDGTRGSGELFF.

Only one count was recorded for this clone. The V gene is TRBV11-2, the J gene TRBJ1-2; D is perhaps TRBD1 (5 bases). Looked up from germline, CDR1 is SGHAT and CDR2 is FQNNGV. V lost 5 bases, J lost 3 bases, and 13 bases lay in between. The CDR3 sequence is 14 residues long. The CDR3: CASSRGLVDYGYTF. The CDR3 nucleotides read TGTGCCAGCAGCAGGGGATTGGTAGACTATGGCTACACCTTC.

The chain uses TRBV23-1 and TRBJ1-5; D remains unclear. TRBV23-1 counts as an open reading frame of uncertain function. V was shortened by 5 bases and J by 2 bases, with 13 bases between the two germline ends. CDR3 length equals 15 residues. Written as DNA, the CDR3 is TGCGCCAGCAGTTTTGATACAGCGCGCAATCAGCCCCAGCATTTT. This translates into CASSFDTARNQPQHF.

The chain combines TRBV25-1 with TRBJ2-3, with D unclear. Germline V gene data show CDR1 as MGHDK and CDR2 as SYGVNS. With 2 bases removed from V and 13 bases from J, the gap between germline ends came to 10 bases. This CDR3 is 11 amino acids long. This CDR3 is CASSEDPLEYF. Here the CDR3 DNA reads TGTGCCAGCAGTGAAGACCCTTTGGAGTATTTT.